Listed below are T cell receptor beta chains from one sample, sequenced in a study of patients and donors after allogeneic stem cell transplantation. MiXCR was run by TCRdb on the RT-PCR reads, yielding one entry per CDR3 protein. The sample records 150,000 or so distinct CDR3 sequences, roughly 24% being singletons. Sequenced input: blood, either unsorted or a sorted T cell fraction (not recorded which). These receptors originate from a human donor who was either an allogeneic HSCT recipient or a stem cell or donor lymphocyte infusion donor (not recorded which). It is not recorded whose cells these are; they may come from a transplant donor. Both conserved end residues are part of each CDR3. D genes are given only for firm matches. Clone size, where shown, is once, few, many, or a class for clones that have expanded.

V	size	D	J	CDR3	DNA
TRBV4-3	NA	NA	TRBJ2-1	CASSQDNIDNEQFF	TGCGCCAGCAGCCAAGATAATATTGACAATGAGCAGTTCTTC
TRBV4-3	few	NA	TRBJ1-5	CASSQEGGIGNQPQHF	TGCGCCAGCAGCCAAGAGGGCGGGATTGGCAATCAGCCCCAGCATTTT
TRBV18	NA	NA	TRBJ2-1	CASSPVWGRWNEQFF	TGTGCCAGCTCACCAGTCTGGGGGCGCTGGAATGAGCAGTTCTTC
TRBV12-3/TRBV12-4	few	NA	TRBJ1-2	CASRRDTPNYGYTF	TGTGCCAGCCGCCGGGACACTCCTAATTATGGCTACACCTTC
TRBV20-1	NA	NA	TRBJ2-6	CSAIHQTDSSGANVLTF	TGCAGTGCTATACACCAGACGGATAGCTCTGGGGCCAACGTCCTGACTTTC
TRBV9	few	TRBD1	TRBJ1-4	CASSGSGTGLEKLFF	TGTGCCAGCAGCGGTAGCGGGACAGGGTTAGAAAAACTGTTTTTT
TRBV27	few	NA	TRBJ2-7	CASSLVFSKYEQYF	TGTGCCAGCAGTTTGGTGTTCTCCAAATACGAGCAGTACTTC
TRBV19	NA	NA	TRBJ1-1	CASSIPGGNTEAFF	TGTGCCAGTAGTATTCCCGGGGGGAACACTGAAGCTTTCTTT
TRBV12-3/TRBV12-4	few	NA	TRBJ1-3	CASSLFGRSGNTIYF	TGTGCCAGCAGTTTATTCGGGCGCTCTGGAAACACCATATATTTT
TRBV20-1	few	NA	TRBJ2-6	CSARDWGLSGANVLTF	TGCAGTGCTAGAGATTGGGGTTTGTCTGGGGCCAACGTCCTGACTTTC
TRBV6-1	NA	NA	TRBJ1-1	CASSEGRQNTEAFF	TGTGCCAGCAGTGAGGGACGGCAGAACACTGAAGCTTTCTTT
TRBV4-1	few	NA	TRBJ2-1	CASSQVNNEQFF	TGCGCCAGCAGCCAAGTTAACAATGAGCAGTTCTTC
TRBV5-1	few	TRBD1	TRBJ2-2	CASSLGQGTAGELFF	TGCGCCAGCAGTTTGGGACAGGGTACTGCTGGGGAGCTGTTTTTT
TRBV24-1	NA	NA	TRBJ1-2	CATSDGDIWDGYTF	TGTGCCACCAGTGATGGGGACATCTGGGATGGCTACACCTTC
TRBV6-1	NA	NA	TRBJ2-1	CASSELVGGGNEQFF	TGTGCCAGCAGTGAACTCGTAGGGGGAGGGAATGAGCAGTTCTTC
TRBV7-2	few	NA	TRBJ1-6	CASSLDRQSYSPLHF	TGTGCCAGCAGCTTAGATAGGCAGTCCTATTCACCCCTCCACTTT
TRBV2	NA	TRBD2	TRBJ2-5	CASKGLGASGGTETQYF	TGTGCCAGCAAGGGCCTTGGTGCTAGCGGGGGCACGGAGACCCAGTACTTC
TRBV15	NA	NA	TRBJ1-1	CATSRGEMNTEAFF	TGTGCCACCAGCAGAGGTGAAATGAACACTGAAGCTTTCTTT
TRBV18	NA	TRBD1	TRBJ1-4	CASSPGTENEKLFF	TGTGCCAGCTCACCCGGGACAGAAAATGAAAAACTGTTTTTT
TRBV20-1	NA	TRBD2	TRBJ2-7	CSARASGGDSYEQYF	TGCAGTGCCCGGGCTAGCGGGGGGGATAGCTACGAGCAGTACTTC
TRBV2	few	NA	TRBJ1-2	CASSETGPSLGPYGYTF	TGTGCCAGCAGTGAAACGGGTCCGAGCTTAGGGCCCTATGGCTACACCTTC
TRBV5-1	many	TRBD1	TRBJ1-5	CASSVTGQQPQHF	TGCGCCAGCAGTGTGACAGGGCAACAGCCCCAGCATTTT
TRBV20-1	once	NA	TRBJ2-3	CSAIPGLRTDTQYF	TGCAGTGCTATCCCGGGACTTCGCACAGATACGCAGTATTTT
TRBV27	few	NA	TRBJ2-7	CASSLAVSSYEQYF	TGTGCCAGCAGTTTAGCGGTCAGCTCCTACGAGCAGTACTTC
TRBV29-1	many	NA	TRBJ1-1	CSVEEVSALGTEAFF	TGCAGCGTTGAAGAGGTTTCAGCTCTGGGCACTGAAGCTTTCTTT
TRBV24-1	NA	NA	TRBJ2-5	CATSDLRQGGETQYF	TGTGCCACCAGTGATTTGCGACAGGGAGGGGAGACCCAGTACTTC
TRBV19	few	NA	TRBJ2-7	CASSQSSYEQYF	TGTGCCAGTAGTCAGAGCTCCTACGAGCAGTACTTC
TRBV12-3/TRBV12-4	NA	NA	TRBJ2-3	CASSNTQYF	TGTGCCAGCAGCAATACGCAGTATTTT